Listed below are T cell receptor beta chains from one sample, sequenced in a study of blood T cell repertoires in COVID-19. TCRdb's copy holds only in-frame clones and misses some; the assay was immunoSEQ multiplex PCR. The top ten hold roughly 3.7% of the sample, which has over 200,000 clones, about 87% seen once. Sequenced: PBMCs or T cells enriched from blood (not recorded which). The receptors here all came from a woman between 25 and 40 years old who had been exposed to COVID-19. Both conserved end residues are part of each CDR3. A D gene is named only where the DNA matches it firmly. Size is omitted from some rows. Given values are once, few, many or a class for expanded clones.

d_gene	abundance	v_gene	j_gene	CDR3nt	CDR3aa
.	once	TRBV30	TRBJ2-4	TGTGCCTGGAGTGAGGGTTGGTACAGGGCCCCCAACAATGCCAAAAACATTCAGTACTTC	CAWSEGWYRAPNNAKNIQYF
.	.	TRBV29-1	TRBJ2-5	TGCAGCGTTACTCTGACAGGTTGGTCCCAAGAGACCCAGTACTTC	CSVTLTGWSQETQYF
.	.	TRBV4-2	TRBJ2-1	TGTGCCAGCAGCCAAGATCAAACCCTATACAATGAGCAGTTCTTC	CASSQDQTLYNEQFF
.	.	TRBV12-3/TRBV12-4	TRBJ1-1	TGTGCCAGCAGTTTTAGTTTGAACACTGAAGCTTTCTTT	CASSFSLNTEAFF
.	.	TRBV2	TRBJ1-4	TGTGCCAGCAGTGTGGCTGAAAAACTGTTTTTT	CASSVAEKLFF
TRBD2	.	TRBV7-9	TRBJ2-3	TGTGCCAGCAGAAACACGGGGGGTGAAGATACGCAGTATTTT	CASRNTGGEDTQYF
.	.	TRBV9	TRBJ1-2	TGTGCCAGCAGCCCACGGGGAAGCAGTGGCTACACCTTC	CASSPRGSSGYTF
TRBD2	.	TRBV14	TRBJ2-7	TGTGCCAGCAGCCCGCCCGGCGGGAGGGGAGCCGAGCAGTACTTC	CASSPPGGRGAEQYF
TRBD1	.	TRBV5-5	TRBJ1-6	TGTGCCAGCAGCTCGGGGACAGGGATTTCACCCCTCCACTTT	CASSSGTGISPLHF
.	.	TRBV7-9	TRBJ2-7	TGTGCCAGCAGCGCACTTACAGGGAATCGTCCGTACTTC	CASSALTGNRPYF
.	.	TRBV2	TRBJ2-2	TGTGCCAGCGGGCGTGACACCGGGGAGCTGTTTTTT	CASGRDTGELFF
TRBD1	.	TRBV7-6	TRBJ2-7	TGTGCCAGCAGCCTCCGGAGGGGACAGGGGGTTAGCGAGCAGTACTTC	CASSLRRGQGVSEQYF
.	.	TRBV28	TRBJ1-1	TGTGCCAGCAGTTCTCCTACACAGGGTACGGGTGAAGCTTTCTTT	CASSSPTQGTGEAFF
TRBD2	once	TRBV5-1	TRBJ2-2	TGCGCCAGCAGTTATACGGGACTAGCGGGAATGAACACCGGGGAGCTGTTTTTT	CASSYTGLAGMNTGELFF
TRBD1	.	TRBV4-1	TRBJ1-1	TGCGCCAGCAGCCAACCGGGTCGGGACAGGGGGCATACGGCTTTCTTT	CASSQPGRDRGHTAFF
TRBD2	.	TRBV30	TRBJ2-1	TGTGCCTGGAGTACAAGCGGGGGGTCTTGGAATGAGCAGTTCTTC	CAWSTSGGSWNEQFF
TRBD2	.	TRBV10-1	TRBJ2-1	TGCGCCAGCAGTCACCAGCGGGAGTATTCCTACAATGAGCAGTTCTTC	CASSHQREYSYNEQFF